Each of the 6 T cell receptor beta chains below was sequenced from the same sample in a study of T cell responses to AZD1222 COVID-19 vaccine. The protocol was immunoSEQ multiplex PCR, while the TCRdb copy is restricted to in-frame clones and leaves out a portion. The sample has around 130,000 clones, 94% seen once. The sequenced sample was peripheral blood, obtained on day 0 of AZD1222 vaccination. The source is an adult in good health.

V and J are TRBV2 and TRBJ2-1; no firm D call. Per germline, CDR1 SNHLY and CDR2 FYNNEI. The CDR3 is 13 amino acids. The ends were cut back, 5 bases at V and 5 bases at J, with 10 bases in the middle. CDR3 in amino acids: CASSSRIDNEQFF. The CDR3 bases are TGTGCCAGCAGTAGTAGGATTGACAATGAGCAGTTCTTC.

The chain links TRBV7-2 to TRBJ1-5; D perhaps matches TRBD1 (6 bases). The germline V and J ends were trimmed by 2 bases and 5 bases, with 7 bases remaining between them. Germline V CDR1 and CDR2: SGHTA, FQGNSA. This CDR3 spans 13 amino acids. CDR3 DNA sequence: TGTGCCAGCAGCTTATCAGGGGATCAGCCCCAGCATTTT. This sequence encodes CASSLSGDQPQHF.

This sequence joins TRBV7-3 and TRBJ2-3; either TRBD1 or TRBD2 may supply D (6 bases each). CDR3 size: 15 residues. Per the germline V gene, CDR1 is SGHTA and CDR2 is FQGTGA. Trimming took 5 bases from V and 2 from J, leaving 14 bases between them. The CDR3 DNA sequence: TGTGCCAGCAGCACGTTCGGGGGCTCCACAGATACGCAGTATTTT. This codes for CASSTFGGSTDTQYF.

This clone was seen a few times. The rearrangement uses TRBV12-5 and TRBJ2-7; D is perhaps TRBD1 (6 bases). Trimming pared 0 bases from V and 2 bases from J, leaving 20 bases between. The germline V gene encodes CDR1 LGHNT and CDR2 FRNRAP. There are 18 residues in the CDR3. CDR3 sequence reads: CASGLVMTGTQNTYEQYF. The CDR3 nucleotides are TGTGCTAGTGGTTTGGTAATGACGGGGACACAAAATACCTACGAGCAGTACTTC.

This rearrangement joins TRBV7-2 to TRBJ1-1, with TRBD1 identical over 7 bases. V gave up 1 base and J gave up 5 bases; unmatched junction bases: 4. From germline, CDR1 is SGHTA and CDR2 FQGNSA. The CDR3 extends over 14 amino acids. The CDR3 coding sequence is TGTGCCAGCAGCTTAGAAGGGGGCATAACTGAAGCTTTCTTT. This sequence encodes CASSLEGGITEAFF.

The chain carries TRBV3-1 (or the pseudogene TRBV3-2) and TRBJ2-2, with 10 positions matching TRBD1. Germline V gene data show CDR1 as LGHDT and CDR2 as YNNKEL (reference sequence). This CDR3 spans 15 amino acids. The V and J ends lost 0 bases and 6 bases, in that order; junction bases with no gene match: 1. DNA of the CDR3: TGTGCCAGCAGCCAAGAAGGACAGGGGGCCGGGGAGCTGTTTTTT. It codes for CASSQEGQGAGELFF.